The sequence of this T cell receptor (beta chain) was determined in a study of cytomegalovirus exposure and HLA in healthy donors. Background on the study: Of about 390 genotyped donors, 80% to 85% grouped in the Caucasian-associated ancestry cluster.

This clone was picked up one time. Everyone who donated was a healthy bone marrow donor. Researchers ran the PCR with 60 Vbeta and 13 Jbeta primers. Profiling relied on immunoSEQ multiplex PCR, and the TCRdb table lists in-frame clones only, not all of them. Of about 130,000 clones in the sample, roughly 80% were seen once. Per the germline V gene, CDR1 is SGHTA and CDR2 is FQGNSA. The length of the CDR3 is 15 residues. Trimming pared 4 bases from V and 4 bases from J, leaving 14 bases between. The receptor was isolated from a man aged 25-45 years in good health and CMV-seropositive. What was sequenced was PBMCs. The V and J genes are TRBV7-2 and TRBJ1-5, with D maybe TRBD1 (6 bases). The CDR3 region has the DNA TGTGCCAGCAGCTCCGTAGGAACAGGGAATCAGCCCCAGCATTTT. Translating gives CASSSVGTGNQPQHF.